The rows below give T cell receptor beta chains drawn from one sample of a study of CD4 T cells in relation to SARS-CoV-2 and coronaviruses. These receptors lack a known antigen. Sequenced by immunoSEQ multiplex PCR; TCRdb stores in-frame clones only, minus some. The table lists some 11,000 clones, about 81% of them singletons. Sequenced input: CD4+ T cells from PBMCs, cultured in vitro. Every receptor here comes from a human donor in good health. CDR3s include the opening cysteine and the closing phenylalanine or tryptophan. The D gene is left open where the match is weak. Not every row has a clone size; where given, it reads once, few, many or a size class.

CDR3 DNA | CDR3 protein | clone size | J gene | D gene | V gene
TGTGCCAGCAGTTCTAAACGACAGAGCACCGGGGAGCTGTTTTTT | CASSSKRQSTGELFF | NA | TRBJ2-2 | NA | TRBV7-2
TGCAGCGTAAGGGCGGAAGGTTACACTGAAGCTTTCTTT | CSVRAEGYTEAFF | NA | TRBJ1-1 | NA | TRBV29-1
TGCAGCGTGGGTACAGGGAGGGGGGGCTACACCTTC | CSVGTGRGGYTF | NA | TRBJ1-2 | NA | TRBV29-1
TGTGCCAGCTCACCACCGGTAACCCACGAGCAGTACTTC | CASSPPVTHEQYF | once | TRBJ2-7 | NA | TRBV18
TGTGCCTGGAGCTTCTCTGGGGCCAACGTCCTGACTTTC | CAWSFSGANVLTF | once | TRBJ2-6 | NA | TRBV30
TGTGCCAGCAGCTTATTCGGCGGGGGGAACACCGGGGAGCTGTTTTTT | CASSLFGGGNTGELFF | NA | TRBJ2-2 | TRBD2 | TRBV11-3
TGCGCCAGCAGCTCCCCTGACAATTGGGGGACAGATACGCAGTATTTT | CASSSPDNWGTDTQYF | NA | TRBJ2-3 | NA | TRBV5-1
TGCGCCAGCAGCTTGGCGGGCTTGGTAGGCGAGACCCAGTACTTC | CASSLAGLVGETQYF | NA | TRBJ2-5 | NA | TRBV5-1
TGCGCCAGCAGCCAAGCGAGCGGATCGGGATACAATGAGCAGTTCTTC | CASSQASGSGYNEQFF | NA | TRBJ2-1 | NA | TRBV4-3
TGTGCCATCAGTGAGTTGGAGGTTCAGCCCCAGCATTTT | CAISELEVQPQHF | NA | TRBJ1-5 | NA | TRBV10-3
TGTGCCAGCAGCGCTACCGGGACTTACACCGGGGAGCTGTTTTTT | CASSATGTYTGELFF | once | TRBJ2-2 | NA | TRBV9
TGTGCCAGCAGCTTGGTGGGGGATACTGCCAATCAGCCCCAGCATTTT | CASSLVGDTANQPQHF | NA | TRBJ1-5 | NA | TRBV5-6
TGTGCCAGCAGCCTAGCAGGAAACTATGGCTACACCTTC | CASSLAGNYGYTF | once | TRBJ1-2 | NA | TRBV7-2
TGTGCCAGCAGTGAGGTAGTGGCAGGGAAACTGTTTTTT | CASSEVVAGKLFF | NA | TRBJ1-4 | NA | TRBV2
TGCGCCAGCAGCCAAGAGGCAGGAGGGGGGACCCAGTACTTC | CASSQEAGGGTQYF | NA | TRBJ2-5 | NA | TRBV4-3
TGTGCCAGTAGTATACAGTCCCCCGGGGAGCTGTTTTTT | CASSIQSPGELFF | NA | TRBJ2-2 | NA | TRBV19
TGTGCCAGCAGCCTACGACTAGCCTCTAGCACAGATACGCAGTATTTT | CASSLRLASSTDTQYF | NA | TRBJ2-3 | TRBD2 | TRBV2
TGTGCCAGCAGTCGACAGGGGTCCTACGAGCAGTACTTC | CASSRQGSYEQYF | NA | TRBJ2-7 | TRBD1 | TRBV27
TGTGCCAGTACCAAGCTCGGCGCTGAAGCTTTCTTT | CASTKLGAEAFF | NA | TRBJ1-1 | NA | TRBV19
TGTGCCAGCAGTCTCGACGGATCTAACTATGGCTACACCTTC | CASSLDGSNYGYTF | few | TRBJ1-2 | NA | TRBV6-5
TGTGCCAGCAGCCAAGAAGGGAAAGAAGGGGACAGCTACCGGGGGGGCACCGGGGAGCTGTTTTTT | CASSQEGKEGDSYRGGTGELFF | NA | TRBJ2-2 | NA | TRBV3-1/TRBV3-2
TGCGCCAGCAGCCGCGCTGGACAGGGGGCCACTGAAGCTTTCTTT | CASSRAGQGATEAFF | NA | TRBJ1-1 | TRBD1 | TRBV4-1
TGTGCCAGCAGCTTAGCGAATTCGCGGGAAACCGAGCAGTTCTTC | CASSLANSRETEQFF | NA | TRBJ2-1 | NA | TRBV7-6
TGTGCCAGCAGCCCTACTTCGTTTAACCGCCACGAGCAGTACTTC | CASSPTSFNRHEQYF | NA | TRBJ2-7 | NA | TRBV7-2
TGTGCCAGCAGCTTTTCTAGCGAGAGCTACAATGAGCAGTTCTTC | CASSFSSESYNEQFF | NA | TRBJ2-1 | NA | TRBV11-3
TGTGCCAGCAGCACCGGGACATACAACACTGAAGCTTTCTTT | CASSTGTYNTEAFF | NA | TRBJ1-1 | NA | TRBV28
TGTGCCAGCAGCCAAGATACACAGATTACCTACGAGCAGTACTTC | CASSQDTQITYEQYF | few | TRBJ2-7 | NA | TRBV3-1/TRBV3-2
TGTGCCAGCAGCACCCGACAGGGTCCCCTGAACACTGAAGCTTTCTTT | CASSTRQGPLNTEAFF | NA | TRBJ1-1 | TRBD1 | TRBV9
TGTGCCAGCAGACTACGGGACACAAGATTCTACGAGCAGTACTTC | CASRLRDTRFYEQYF | NA | TRBJ2-7 | NA | TRBV6-5
TGTGCCAGCAGCCCGGGTCTCTCGGGGGAGACCCAGTACTTC | CASSPGLSGETQYF | NA | TRBJ2-5 | NA | TRBV11-2
TGTGCCAGCAGCTCCCGCCGGGCTGTTGGGGACACCGGGGAGCTGTTTTTT | CASSSRRAVGDTGELFF | few | TRBJ2-2 | NA | TRBV7-3